What follows are 11 T cell receptor beta chains derived from one specimen sequenced in a study of cytomegalovirus exposure and HLA in healthy donors. The PCR contained 60 Vbeta and 13 Jbeta primers. The protocol was immunoSEQ multiplex PCR, while the TCRdb copy is restricted to in-frame clones and leaves out a portion. The repertoire has 90,000 to 150,000 clones, 74% of them found once; the top ten carry just over 2%. The sequenced material came from PBMCs. The receptors come from a human donor in good health.

The chain carries TRBV18 and TRBJ1-1; D is ambiguous. In germline, CDR1 is KGHSH, CDR2 LQKENI. Trimming removed 0 bases from V and 3 bases from J, with 11 bases in between. The CDR3 contains 15 residues. As DNA, the CDR3 is TGTGCCAGCTCACCACCGGGTCAGCAGGACACTGAAGCTTTCTTT. The encoded protein is CASSPPGQQDTEAFF.

In this sample, this clone turned up a few times. V is TRBV5-4 and J is TRBJ2-5, with D possibly matching TRBD1 (6 bases). Germline V gene lookup returns CDR1 SGHNT and CDR2 YYREEE (reference sequence). V was trimmed by 3 bases and J by 2 bases, leaving 14 bases between them. This CDR3 spans 15 amino acids. As DNA, the CDR3 is TGTGCCAGCAGCTACCAGGGGTGGGTGCAAGAGACCCAGTACTTC. Translation gives CASSYQGWVQETQYF.

The count of this clone is one. This chain links TRBV4-2 with TRBJ2-7; 7 bases are a match to TRBD2. This CDR3 has 15 residues. In germline, CDR1 is LGHNA, CDR2 YNFKEQ. Trimming cost V 0 bases and J 3 bases; bases outside gene matches: 5. CDR3 protein: CASSQDLAAYYEQYF. CDR3 bases: TGTGCCAGCAGCCAAGATCTAGCGGCTTACTACGAGCAGTACTTC.

V usage is TRBV30 and J usage is TRBJ1-1; D gene unclear. Trimming removed 2 bases at V and 9 bases at J, with 13 bases between. This CDR3 is 12 amino acids long. The V gene's germline CDR1 is GTSNPN and CDR2 SVGIG (reference sequence). This CDR3 is CAWSPLGGKAFF. CDR3 DNA: TGTGCCTGGAGTCCCCTGGGAGGGAAAGCTTTCTTT.

The J gene is TRBJ2-1, the V gene TRBV19; D is perhaps TRBD2 (6 bases). This CDR3 contains 16 residues. The ends were cut back, 2 bases at V and 9 bases at J, with 20 bases in the middle. CDR1 and CDR2 from the germline V gene are LNHDA and SQIVND (reference sequence). The CDR3 region has the DNA TGTGCCAGTAGTATATGGACTACTGGAAAGACGGGTGAGCAGTTCTTC. It yields the protein CASSIWTTGKTGEQFF.

The rearrangement uses TRBV27 and TRBJ1-5; 9 bases are shared with TRBD1. The V and J ends lost 4 bases and 1 base, in that order; junction bases with no gene match: 5. The CDR3 has 16 amino acids. The germline V gene encodes CDR1 MNHEY and CDR2 SMNVEV (reference sequence). CDR3: CASSSRQGESNQPQHF. CDR3 nucleotide sequence: TGTGCCAGCAGTTCCAGACAGGGGGAGAGCAATCAGCCCCAGCATTTT.

The rearrangement links TRBV19 to TRBJ2-2; 8 nucleotides align to TRBD1. V trimming: 7 bases; J trimming: 2 bases; junction bases outside the gene matches: 6. This CDR3 has 15 amino acids. Germline-derived CDR1 and CDR2 are LNHDA and SQIVND (reference sequence). CDR3 residues: CASTWGTGNTGELFF. CDR3 bases: TGTGCCAGTACGTGGGGGACAGGTAACACCGGGGAGCTGTTTTTT.

The rearrangement links TRBV27 to TRBJ1-6; 9 bases are shared with TRBD1. The germline gives CDR1 MNHEY, CDR2 SMNVEV (reference sequence). The length of the CDR3 is 15 residues. Trimming removed 6 bases from V and 7 bases from J; junction bases left unmatched: 7. Written as DNA, the CDR3 is TGTGCCAGCAGGTCCGGGACAGGGCAAAATTCACCCCTCCACTTT. Protein product: CASRSGTGQNSPLHF.

The V call is TRBV6-1, the J call TRBJ2-5, with D tentatively TRBD1 (7 bases). The germline gives CDR1 MNHNS, CDR2 SASEGT. This CDR3 has 15 residues. V shed 4 bases and J shed 5 bases, with 17 bases lying between them. CDR3 DNA sequence: TGTGCCAGCAGTGTCGACAGGGCTGGGGGGGAGACCCAGTACTTC. Its protein product is CASSVDRAGGETQYF.

The J gene is TRBJ1-2, the V gene TRBV28; 9 bases align to TRBD1. The CDR3 is 12 amino acids. CDR1 and CDR2 from the germline V gene are MDHEN and SYDVKM. V was pared by 6 bases and J by 6 bases, with 2 bases of the junction left unmatched. CDR3: CASRDRGDGYTF. CDR3 coding DNA: TGTGCCAGCAGGGACAGGGGAGATGGCTACACCTTC.

The CDR3 loop is CASRRSGRAEINEQFF. The CDR3 DNA reads TGCGCCAGCAGGCGTAGCGGGAGGGCCGAGATTAATGAGCAGTTCTTC. The chain is built from TRBV5-1 and TRBJ2-1; 11 bases agree with TRBD2. CDR1 and CDR2 from the germline V gene are SGHRS and YFSETQ. The CDR3 extends over 16 amino acids. The V segment lost 5 bases and the J segment 7 bases; nucleotides outside the gene matches: 11. Looking up the rest from reference TRBV5-1 and TRBJ2-1 gives the full variable domain: KAGVTQTPRYLIKTRGQQVTLSCSPISGHRSVSWYQQTPGQGLQFLFEYFSETQRNKGNFPGRFSGRQFSNSRSEMNVSTLELGDSALYLCASRRSGRAEINEQFFGPGTRLTVL.